This T cell receptor beta chain was sequenced during a study of T cell changes during pregnancy in multiple sclerosis. Profiling relied on immunoSEQ multiplex PCR, and the TCRdb table lists in-frame clones only, not all of them. The repertoire consists of roughly 39,000 clones, with 80% to 95% occurring once and the leading ten covering about 0.34%. Germline V gene data show CDR1 as LGHNA and CDR2 as YNFKEQ. The CDR3 has 14 residues. V shed 0 bases and J shed 4 bases, with 8 bases lying between them. This sample comprised CD4+ T cells from peripheral blood mononuclear cells, obtained after pregnancy. The sequence came from a female donor in good health, enrolled as a control in a pregnancy study. J is TRBJ2-3 and V is TRBV4-2, with D unresolved. Written as DNA, the CDR3 is TGTGCCAGCAGCCAAGAGCCCACGGCAGATACGCAGTATTTT. Encoded protein: CASSQEPTADTQYF.